Following are 20 T cell receptor beta chains from one sample sequenced in a study of cytomegalovirus exposure and HLA in healthy donors. Researchers ran the PCR with 60 Vbeta and 13 Jbeta primers. Produced via immunoSEQ multiplex PCR; TCRdb's table is partial and in-frame only. Its table lists approximately 58,000 clones. Sequencing was carried out using PBMCs. The receptors were sampled from a woman in her 50s in good health and CMV-seropositive.

The chain recombines TRBV4-1 with TRBJ2-3; 7 nucleotides agree with TRBD2. The V and J ends lost 1 base and 2 bases, in that order; junction bases with no gene match: 6. The CDR3 contains 16 residues. Germline CDR1 and CDR2: MGHRA and YSYEKL. The CDR3 spells CASSQASSGYTDTQYF. The CDR3 DNA follows: TGCGCCAGCAGCCAAGCGTCTAGCGGATACACAGATACGCAGTATTTT.

In DNA, the CDR3 is TGTGCCAGCGGAAGGGACAGGGGCTACGAGCAGTACTTC. It yields the protein CASGRDRGYEQYF. The rearrangement links TRBV9 to TRBJ2-7; 10 bases are shared with TRBD1. The CDR3 spans 13 residues. J gave up 3 bases and V 7 bases, and 4 bases lay outside the gene matches. CDR1 is SGDLS, CDR2 YYNGEE, per germline.

The gene calls are TRBV5-1 and TRBJ2-3; the D gene is possibly TRBD2 (6 bases). With 4 bases removed from V and 0 bases from J, the gap between germline ends came to 9 bases. Germline V gives CDR1 SGHRS, CDR2 YFSETQ. The CDR3 is made up of 14 amino acids. CDR3 nucleotide sequence: TGCGCCAGCAGCATTGGGACTAGCACAGATACGCAGTATTTT. Encoded protein: CASSIGTSTDTQYF.

The rearrangement links TRBV28 to TRBJ2-7; 8 nucleotides line up with TRBD1. Germline CDR1 is MDHEN and CDR2 is SYDVKM. V lost 4 bases and J lost 3; bases outside the gene matches: 8. The CDR3 runs to 15 residues. In DNA form, the CDR3 reads TGTGCCAGCAGTTCCAGGGGGCCTAAGGGCTACGAGCAGTACTTC. It encodes CASSSRGPKGYEQYF.

This chain uses TRBV6-6 with TRBJ1-1, with 10 bases aligning to TRBD1. Germline CDR1 MNHNY, CDR2 SVGAGI (reference sequence). The junction had 4 bases not matched to a gene; V was cut back by 7 bases and J by 5 bases. The CDR3 contains 13 residues. CDR3 amino acids: CASIRQGATEAFF. In DNA form, the CDR3 reads TGTGCCAGCATCAGACAGGGGGCAACTGAAGCTTTCTTT.

The chain couples TRBV6-1 to TRBJ1-2; 10 positions agree with TRBD1. Germline V CDR1 and CDR2: MNHNS, SASEGT. Unmatched junction bases numbered 5, after V lost 3 bases and J lost 4 bases. The CDR3 has 15 residues. CDR3: CASSDTTGGRYGYTF. The CDR3 DNA reads TGTGCCAGCAGTGATACGACAGGGGGCCGCTATGGCTACACCTTC.

J is TRBJ2-7 and V is TRBV7-8, with a weak D call TRBD2 (5 bases). The CDR3 runs 14 residues. Germline values: CDR1 SGHVS, CDR2 FQNEAQ. Trimming removed 3 bases from V and 2 bases from J, with 11 bases in between. Here the CDR3 reads CASSFREYTYEQYF. The CDR3 bases are TGTGCCAGCAGCTTCCGGGAATACACCTACGAGCAGTACTTC. The variable domain in full, with the rest retrieved from reference TRBV7-8 and TRBJ2-7, is GAGVSQSPRYKVAKRGQDVALRCDPISGHVSLFWYQQALGQGPEFLTYFQNEAQLDKSGLPSDRFFAERPEGSVSTLKIQRTQQEDSAVYLCASSFREYTYEQYFGPGTRLTVT.

The chain recombines TRBV5-1 with TRBJ1-3; TRBD1 might be the D (5 bases). There are 16 residues in the CDR3. Germline-derived CDR1 and CDR2 are SGHRS and YFSETQ. The V end was cut by 4 bases, the J end by 2 bases, with 16 bases between. The CDR3 DNA is TGCGCCAGCAGCGGGGGGACGGATCTACCTGGAAACACCATATATTTT. It codes for CASSGGTDLPGNTIYF.

The V gene is TRBV28, the J gene TRBJ1-2; D may be TRBD1 (5 bases). The CDR3 is 13 residues long. Per the germline V gene, CDR1 is MDHEN and CDR2 is SYDVKM. The ends were cut back, 8 bases at V and 4 bases at J, with 14 bases in the middle. The CDR3 DNA reads as TGTGCCAGCGGACGCCCAGGGTTCTATGGCTACACCTTC. This sequence encodes CASGRPGFYGYTF.

The chain couples TRBV30 to TRBJ2-1; 7 nucleotides line up with TRBD2. Germline trimming cut 3 bases from V and 6 bases from J; bases unmatched to any gene: 8. Germline V lookup: CDR1 GTSNPN, CDR2 SVGIG (reference sequence). CDR3 length: 14 amino acids. The CDR3 DNA is TGTGCCTGGAGCGAATTAGCGGGTGTCAATGAGCAGTTCTTC. Residues: CAWSELAGVNEQFF.

V is TRBV5-4 and J is TRBJ1-4; unclear D gene. Germline V CDR1 and CDR2: SGHNT, YYREEE (reference sequence). The CDR3 has 14 residues. The V end lost 2 bases, the J end lost 7 bases, and 12 bases lay between the germline ends. The CDR3 region is CASSLRVEGEKLFF. The CDR3 nucleotides are TGTGCCAGCAGCTTAAGGGTTGAGGGTGAAAAACTGTTTTTT.

The genes are TRBV19 and TRBJ2-5; no clear D. CDR1 and CDR2 (germline): LNHDA, SQIVND (reference sequence). The CDR3 is 13 amino acids. Trimming shortened V by 5 bases and J by 2 bases, and 9 bases separated the two germline ends. The CDR3 here is CASSDTSQETQYF. The CDR3 bases are TGTGCCAGTAGTGACACCTCACAAGAGACCCAGTACTTC. The complete variable domain, with remaining parts taken from reference TRBV19 and TRBJ2-5, reads DGGITQSPKYLFRKEGQNVTLSCEQNLNHDAMYWYRQDPGQGLRLIYYSQIVNDFQKGDIAEGYSVSREKKESFPLTVTSAQKNPTAFYLCASSDTSQETQYFGPGTRLLVL.

V and J are TRBV14 and TRBJ2-3; 9 bases are a match to TRBD2. The CDR3 has 15 amino acids. Trimming cost V 6 bases and J 3 bases; bases outside gene matches: 7. The germline V gene has CDR1 SGHDN and CDR2 FVKESK. The CDR3 nucleotides read TGTGCCAGCAGTTTAGCGGGAGTCAGAACAGATACGCAGTATTTT. Translating it yields CASSLAGVRTDTQYF.

CDR3 bases: TGCGCCAGCAGTGAATTGGGGGGGAATCAGCCCCAGCATTTT. This sequence encodes CASSELGGNQPQHF. This chain links TRBV10-2 with TRBJ1-5; D might be TRBD1 (5 bases). Germline V gene sequence: CDR1 WSHSY, CDR2 SAAADI. The CDR3 totals 14 residues. Trimming took 3 bases from V and 4 from J, leaving 10 bases between them.

The chain joins TRBV15 to TRBJ1-1; D gene unclear. The CDR3 consists of 14 residues. Germline assignment: CDR1 LNHNV and CDR2 YYDKDF (reference sequence). V lost 5 bases and J lost 3, with 13 bases in between. The CDR3 loop reads CATSSWAEHTEAFF. The CDR3 DNA is TGTGCCACCAGCTCCTGGGCAGAACACACTGAAGCTTTCTTT.

The rearrangement joins TRBV19 to TRBJ1-1; D perhaps matches TRBD1 (6 bases). The CDR3 sequence is 16 residues long. CDR1 and CDR2 from the germline V gene are LNHDA and SQIVND (reference sequence). The ends were cut back, 1 base at V and 1 base at J, with 13 bases in the middle. DNA of the CDR3: TGTGCCAGTAGTATAGTGTCGGGGGGCCGGAACACTGAAGCTTTCTTT. This gives the protein CASSIVSGGRNTEAFF. Full variable domain (rest looked up from reference TRBV19 and TRBJ1-1): DGGITQSPKYLFRKEGQNVTLSCEQNLNHDAMYWYRQDPGQGLRLIYYSQIVNDFQKGDIAEGYSVSREKKESFPLTVTSAQKNPTAFYLCASSIVSGGRNTEAFFGQGTRLTVV.

The chain has TRBV5-1 and TRBJ1-2; D might be TRBD1 (6 bases). The CDR3 is made up of 14 amino acids. Trimming took off 3 bases at V and 2 bases at J, with 11 bases between the two ends. Germline CDR1 SGHRS, CDR2 YFSETQ. CDR3 in amino acids: CASSSQGSNYGYTF. CDR3 sequence (DNA): TGCGCCAGCAGCTCACAGGGCAGCAACTATGGCTACACCTTC.

V is TRBV19 and J is TRBJ2-3, with D perhaps TRBD1 (5 bases). Deletions cut 5 bases from V and 0 bases from J, with 12 bases between. The CDR3 extends over 15 amino acids. Germline CDR1 and CDR2: LNHDA and SQIVND (reference sequence). This chain's CDR3 is CASSWGYSSTDTQYF. For the CDR3, the DNA is TGTGCCAGTAGTTGGGGCTATTCTAGCACAGATACGCAGTATTTT.

The chain has TRBV6-5 and TRBJ2-7; D unresolved. The CDR3 consists of 15 residues. Trimming took off 4 bases at V and 2 bases at J, with 15 bases between the two ends. Per germline, CDR1 MNHEY and CDR2 SVGAGI. For the CDR3, the DNA is TGTGCCAGCAGTTCTAGAGGTAAAGTCACCTACGAGCAGTACTTC. This encodes CASSSRGKVTYEQYF.

J is TRBJ2-1 and V is TRBV7-2; a possible D gene is TRBD1 (5 bases). V lost 1 base and J 8 bases, leaving 9 bases between the germline ends. Germline-derived CDR1 and CDR2 are SGHTA and FQGNSA. The length of the CDR3 is 13 residues. The CDR3 loop is CASSLVQGDEQFF. CDR3 DNA sequence: TGTGCCAGCAGCTTAGTCCAGGGCGATGAGCAGTTCTTC.